What follows is one T cell receptor beta chain and its context. These data belong to a study of T cells expressing NK-cell markers. TCR beta libraries carry UMIs added by 5'RACE template switching. TCRdb reprocessed the 5' RACE reads, keeping one entry per CDR3 protein, no DNA. Here the sample table reports hundreds of thousands of distinct CDR3 sequences. Germline CDR1 and CDR2: SQVTM and ANQGSEA. The CDR3 sequence is 14 residues long. The V and J genes are TRBV29-1 and TRBJ2-6; the D call of TRBD2 rests on TCRdb alone, since no DNA is present to check it. The sample comprised blood T cells: a sorted CD56 or NKG2C T cell subset, CD4+ or CD8+ T cells, or bulk PBMC T cells (not recorded which). This clonotype originated in a woman aged 18-70 years in good health. CDR3 protein: CSVGLTGGANVLTF.